Shown below are 8 T cell receptor beta chains from a single sample sequenced in a study of blood T cell repertoires in COVID-19. TCRdb keeps only in-frame clones here, not all; method: immunoSEQ multiplex PCR. Of 300,000 to 400,000 clones listed, around 89% were seen once; the top ten hold 1.5% to 2%. Material: peripheral blood. The origin of the receptors is a young woman with COVID-19, enrolled during active disease.

The chain joins TRBV28 to TRBJ2-1; 11 bases map to TRBD2. Looked up from germline, CDR1 is MDHEN and CDR2 is SYDVKM. The V and J ends lost 6 bases and 0 bases, in that order; junction bases with no gene match: 4. The CDR3 extends over 16 amino acids. CDR3 amino acids: CASRKGLAVSYNEQFF. The CDR3 DNA reads as TGTGCCAGCAGGAAGGGACTAGCGGTCTCCTACAATGAGCAGTTCTTC.

This chain connects TRBV19 to TRBJ2-1, with a tentative D call TRBD2 (6 bases). The V and J ends lost 0 bases and 7 bases respectively, with 10 bases between them. The germline V gene encodes CDR1 LNHDA and CDR2 SQIVND (reference sequence). This CDR3 comprises 14 residues. In DNA form, the CDR3 reads TGTGCCAGTAGTATAGACGATGGGGGGAATGAGCAGTTCTTC. This sequence encodes CASSIDDGGNEQFF.

The V gene is TRBV18, the J gene TRBJ1-1, with D unclear. The ends were cut back, 3 bases at V and 3 bases at J, with 14 bases in the middle. CDR1 and CDR2 (germline): KGHSH, LQKENI. This CDR3 has 15 residues. The DNA for the CDR3 is TGTGCCAGCTCACCTCAGGCAGAAAGATACACTGAAGCTTTCTTT. It codes for CASSPQAERYTEAFF.

This rearrangement joins TRBV5-1 to TRBJ1-6; TRBD1 aligns across 9 bases. This CDR3 is built from 15 residues. CDR1 is SGHRS, CDR2 YFSETQ, per germline. V lost 8 bases and J lost 6; bases outside the gene matches: 9. The CDR3: CASRPGQGANSPLHF. For the CDR3, the DNA is TGCGCCAGTAGACCGGGACAGGGAGCTAATTCACCCCTCCACTTT.

This clone was seen many times. The CDR3 region is CATSTGMSDTQYF. In DNA form, the CDR3 reads TGTGCCACCTCGACAGGGATGAGCGATACGCAGTATTTT. V gene TRBV9 combines with J gene TRBJ2-3, with TRBD1 identical over 7 bases. The length of the CDR3 is 13 residues. The trim removed 9 bases at V and 6 bases at J, leaving 10 bases unmatched. Germline loops: CDR1 SGDLS, CDR2 YYNGEE.

DNA for the CDR3: TGTGCCATCAGCGGGGGGCAGGGACACACAGATACGCAGTATTTT. Its translation is CAISGGQGHTDTQYF. The chain joins TRBV10-3 to TRBJ2-3, with a tentative D call TRBD2 (7 bases). This CDR3 has 15 residues. Germline CDR1 and CDR2: ENHRY and SYGVKD. With 6 bases removed from V and 2 bases from J, the gap between germline ends came to 15 bases.

V gene TRBV27 combines with J gene TRBJ1-6; D is possibly TRBD1 (6 bases). From germline, CDR1 is MNHEY and CDR2 SMNVEV (reference sequence). The CDR3 extends over 18 amino acids. The V end was cut by 3 bases, the J end by 9 bases, with 24 bases between. The CDR3 region has the DNA TGTGCCAGCAGTTTCGGTCCCGTAGGGGGTTTTTTCGGTTCACCCCTCCACTTT. This translates into CASSFGPVGGFFGSPLHF.

This chain links TRBV5-6 with TRBJ2-7, with D maybe TRBD1 (5 bases). Between the trimmed V and J ends, which lost 6 bases and 2 bases, there was a span of 15 bases. This CDR3 is 14 amino acids long. The germline V gene encodes CDR1 SGHDT and CDR2 YYEEEE. DNA of the CDR3: TGTGCCAGCAACTCTCGAAACAGGCCCTACGAGCAGTACGTC. It translates to CASNSRNRPYEQYV.